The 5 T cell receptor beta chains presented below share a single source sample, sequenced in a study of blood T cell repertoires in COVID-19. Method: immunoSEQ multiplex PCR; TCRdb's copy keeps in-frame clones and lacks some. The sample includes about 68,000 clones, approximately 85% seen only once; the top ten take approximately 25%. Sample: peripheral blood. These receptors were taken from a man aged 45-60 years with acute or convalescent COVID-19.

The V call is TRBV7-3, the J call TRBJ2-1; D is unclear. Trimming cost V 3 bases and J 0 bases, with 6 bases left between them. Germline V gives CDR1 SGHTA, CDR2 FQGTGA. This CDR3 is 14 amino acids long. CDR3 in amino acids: CASSLSSSYNEQFF. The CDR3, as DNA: TGTGCCAGCAGCTTGTCCAGCTCCTACAATGAGCAGTTCTTC.

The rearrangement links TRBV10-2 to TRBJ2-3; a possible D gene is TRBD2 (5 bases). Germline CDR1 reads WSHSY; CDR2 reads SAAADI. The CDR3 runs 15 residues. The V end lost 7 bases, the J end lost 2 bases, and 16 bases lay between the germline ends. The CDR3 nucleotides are TGCGCCAGCACCCCACTTGCGGGCAACACAGATACGCAGTATTTT. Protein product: CASTPLAGNTDTQYF.

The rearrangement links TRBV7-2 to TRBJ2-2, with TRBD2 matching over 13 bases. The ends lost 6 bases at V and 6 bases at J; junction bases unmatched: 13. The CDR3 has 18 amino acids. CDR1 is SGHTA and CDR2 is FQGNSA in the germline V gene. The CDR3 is CASSSSRTSGGVSGELFF. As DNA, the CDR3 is TGTGCCAGCAGTTCCTCACGGACTAGCGGGGGTGTATCCGGGGAGCTGTTTTTT.

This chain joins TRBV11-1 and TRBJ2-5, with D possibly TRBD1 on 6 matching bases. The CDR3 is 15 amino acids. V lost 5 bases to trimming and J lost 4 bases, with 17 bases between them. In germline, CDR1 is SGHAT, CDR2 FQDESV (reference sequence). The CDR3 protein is CASSPWVQGLETQYF. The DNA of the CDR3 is TGTGCCAGCAGCCCCTGGGTGCAGGGGCTAGAGACCCAGTACTTC.

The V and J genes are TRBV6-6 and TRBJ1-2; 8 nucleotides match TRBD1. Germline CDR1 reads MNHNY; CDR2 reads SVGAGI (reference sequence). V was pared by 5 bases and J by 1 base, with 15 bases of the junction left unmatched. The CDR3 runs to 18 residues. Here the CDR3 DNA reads TGTGCCAGCAGTCGAAGGGCCCGGGACAGGAACATTAACTATGGCTACACCTTC. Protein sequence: CASSRRARDRNINYGYTF.